Sequencing of this T cell receptor beta chain was carried out in a study of cytomegalovirus exposure and HLA in healthy donors. Study overall: Counted in an early data release were approximately 85 million unique TCRs from HLA-typed donors. Points from the study as a whole: A further, later analysis showed that HLA-associated TCR beta chains (compared with equally common others) were more clonally expanded. Reports showed the classifier diagnosing cytomegalovirus status with high specificity and sensitivity.

Trimming took off 3 bases at V and 1 base at J, with 6 bases between the two ends. CDR3 size: 13 residues. Germline CDR1 and CDR2: LNHDA and SQIVND (reference sequence). Nominally healthy donors were sampled, though unrecorded immune exposures were likely. Comments on this clone: The target antigen is unknown.

The PCR used 60 Vbeta and 13 Jbeta primers. Profiled with immunoSEQ multiplex PCR; TCRdb holds only in-frame clones, not every one. The table records 110,000 to 150,000 clones, approximately 63% of them present only once. This sequence was found in a woman aged 55-70 years in good health and CMV-seropositive. The material sequenced was PBMCs. The chain is built from TRBV19 and TRBJ1-1; perhaps TRBD1 as D (5 bases). DNA for the CDR3: TGTGCCAGTAGTATTCAGGGGAACACTGAAGCTTTCTTT. As protein: CASSIQGNTEAFF.